The entry that follows covers one TCR beta chain sequence. Its antigen is unknown. Markers CD45RO/CCR7/CD25/CD127/CD95/CD27 served to sort CD4+ naive, central memory, regulatory and stem cell-like memory cells. Purity (above 95%) was reached by all sorted populations. This sample is drawn from a study of beta chain features in type 1 diabetes. On the study more broadly: Examination covered under 120 million sorted cells spanning all samples.

Since all of the isolated RNA was reverse transcribed, expressed TCRB transcripts were what got sequenced. Profiled with immunoSEQ multiplex PCR; TCRdb holds only in-frame clones, not every one. Of fewer than 30,000 clones detected, about 69% appear once; the ten largest clones hold roughly 4.2%. Study-level findings and limits: Equally in patients and controls, shorter templates might have been favored by PCR. Patients with Type 1 diabetes showed moderately but significantly shorter TCRB CDR3s in all four CD4+ subsets.

The receptor was derived from a man younger than 30 with type 1 diabetes. Sequencing was performed on Tregs from blood.

The CDR3 sequence: CASSWMGQGSSSYNEQFF. The CDR3 nucleotides are TGCGCCAGCAGCTGGATGGGACAGGGTAGTAGCTCCTACAATGAGCAGTTCTTC. This rearrangement joins TRBV5-1 to TRBJ2-1, with TRBD1 matching 9 bases. In germline, CDR1 is SGHRS, CDR2 YFSETQ. V shed 3 bases, J shed 0 bases, and the junction held 10 bases outside the gene matches. The CDR3 runs to 18 residues.